This T cell receptor beta chain was obtained from a study of OX40 agonist ivuxolimab in advanced cancers. This CDR3 has 18 amino acids. Germline V gene data show CDR1 as SGHNT and CDR2 as YYREEE (reference sequence). Trimming removed 4 bases from V and 1 base from J; junction bases left unmatched: 7. Method: immunoSEQ multiplex PCR; TCRdb's copy keeps in-frame clones and lacks some. The repertoire holds some 66,000 clones, with around 83% as singletons. Material: CD4+ or CD8+ T cells sorted from blood, obtained in a trial of the OX40 agonist ivuxolimab. The TCR originated in an adult with an advanced solid tumor such as melanoma, head and neck, liver or kidney cancer. V is TRBV5-4 and J is TRBJ2-2; 13 bases agree with TRBD2. The CDR3 DNA reads TGTGCCAGCAGCGTAGGACTAGCGGGAGCCCAGAACACCGGGGAGCTGTTTTTT. This codes for CASSVGLAGAQNTGELFF.